This section outlines one T cell receptor beta chain sequence together with its context. What it recognizes is unknown. The donors gave bone marrow, and they were healthy. The CDR3 runs to 16 residues. Unmatched junction bases numbered 9, after V lost 0 bases and J lost 5 bases. The germline gives CDR1 SGDLS, CDR2 YYNGEE. This entry comes from a study of cytomegalovirus exposure and HLA in healthy donors. Study observations and caveats: Likely technical artifact: a cluster of highly shared sequence variants.

This PCR relied on a set of 60 Vbeta primers and 13 Jbeta primers. Sequenced by immunoSEQ multiplex PCR; TCRdb stores in-frame clones only, minus some. The sample has about 160,000 clones; around 77% are singletons. This TCR was recovered from a woman in her 30s in good health and CMV-seronegative. The sample consisted of PBMCs. V and J are TRBV9 and TRBJ2-3; 7 nucleotides align to TRBD2. The CDR3 is CASSVEASGRGDTQYF. CDR3 bases: TGTGCCAGCAGCGTAGAGGCTAGCGGCCGAGGAGATACGCAGTATTTT. The full variable domain, in which reference TRBV9 and TRBJ2-3 provide the parts outside the CDR3, is DSGVTQTPKHLITATGQRVTLRCSPRSGDLSVYWYQQSLDQGLQFLIQYYNGEERAKGNILERFSAQQFPDLHSELNLSSLELGDSALYFCASSVEASGRGDTQYFGPGTRLTVL.